This is a list of T cell receptor beta chains from one sample in a study of cytomegalovirus exposure and HLA in healthy donors. Using immunoSEQ multiplex PCR, the repertoire was profiled, and TCRdb retains in-frame clones only, with some absent. In the table there are approximately 95,000 clones, 70% to 80% of which are singletons. The sequenced material came from PBMCs. These receptors were collected from a man younger than 35 in good health and CMV-seropositive. CDR3s include the opening cysteine and the closing phenylalanine or tryptophan. D genes are given only for firm matches. Some rows mark clone size as missing; the rest say once, few, many or name a class of expanded clone.

clone size: NA; V gene: TRBV9; J gene: TRBJ2-3; D gene: TRBD2; CDR3 protein: CASKVGSGDTQYF; CDR3 DNA: TGTGCCAGCAAGGTCGGTAGCGGGGATACGCAGTATTTT
clone size: NA; V gene: TRBV27; J gene: TRBJ1-1; D gene: NA; CDR3 protein: CASSPTGYATEAFF; CDR3 DNA: TGTGCCAGCAGCCCAACAGGGTATGCCACTGAAGCTTTCTTT
clone size: once; V gene: TRBV30; J gene: TRBJ1-5; D gene: NA; CDR3 protein: CAYQMRGNQPQHF; CDR3 DNA: TGTGCCTACCAAATGCGCGGCAATCAGCCCCAGCATTTT
clone size: NA; V gene: TRBV4-1; J gene: TRBJ2-7; D gene: TRBD2; CDR3 protein: CASSQESGKGMASYEQYF; CDR3 DNA: TGCGCCAGCAGCCAAGAAAGCGGGAAAGGGATGGCCTCCTACGAGCAGTACTTC
clone size: NA; V gene: TRBV7-2; J gene: TRBJ2-1; D gene: TRBD1; CDR3 protein: CASSVYRGSYNEQFF; CDR3 DNA: TGTGCCAGCAGCGTCTACAGGGGATCCTACAATGAGCAGTTCTTC
clone size: NA; V gene: TRBV6-4; J gene: TRBJ1-1; D gene: NA; CDR3 protein: CASSESTGLGNTEAFF; CDR3 DNA: TGTGCCAGCAGTGAATCCACAGGCCTGGGGAACACTGAAGCTTTCTTT
clone size: NA; V gene: TRBV27; J gene: TRBJ2-5; D gene: TRBD1; CDR3 protein: CASRLTGLQETQYF; CDR3 DNA: TGTGCCAGCCGCCTGACAGGGTTGCAAGAGACCCAGTACTTC
clone size: NA; V gene: TRBV9; J gene: TRBJ2-1; D gene: TRBD2; CDR3 protein: CASSSSGGIVNEQFF; CDR3 DNA: TGTGCCAGCAGCTCCAGCGGGGGTATAGTCAATGAGCAGTTCTTC
clone size: NA; V gene: TRBV5-6; J gene: TRBJ2-7; D gene: TRBD2; CDR3 protein: CASSWGTSGGYEQYF; CDR3 DNA: TGTGCCAGCAGCTGGGGGACTAGCGGGGGATACGAGCAGTACTTC
clone size: few; V gene: TRBV4-1; J gene: TRBJ2-1; D gene: NA; CDR3 protein: CASSQPGTLSYNEQFF; CDR3 DNA: TGCGCCAGCAGCCAACCGGGAACACTTAGCTACAATGAGCAGTTCTTC
clone size: NA; V gene: TRBV2; J gene: TRBJ2-2; D gene: TRBD2; CDR3 protein: CASSVDGGAAGELFF; CDR3 DNA: TGTGCCAGCAGTGTGGACGGGGGGGCCGCCGGGGAGCTGTTTTTT
clone size: NA; V gene: TRBV19; J gene: TRBJ1-1; D gene: TRBD1; CDR3 protein: CASSARTGREAFF; CDR3 DNA: TGTGCCAGTAGTGCCCGGACAGGGCGAGAAGCTTTCTTT
clone size: NA; V gene: TRBV5-1; J gene: TRBJ2-7; D gene: NA; CDR3 protein: CASSFLSLSYEQYF; CDR3 DNA: TGCGCCAGCAGCTTTCTGAGTCTTTCCTACGAGCAGTACTTC
clone size: NA; V gene: TRBV19; J gene: TRBJ1-5; D gene: TRBD1; CDR3 protein: CASSPWTGRRFPDQPQHF; CDR3 DNA: TGTGCCAGTAGTCCTTGGACAGGGAGGAGGTTTCCCGATCAGCCCCAGCATTTT
clone size: NA; V gene: TRBV4-2; J gene: TRBJ2-3; D gene: TRBD2; CDR3 protein: CASSQLSGGVTDTQYF; CDR3 DNA: TGTGCCAGCAGCCAGCTTAGCGGGGGGGTCACAGATACGCAGTATTTT
clone size: NA; V gene: TRBV4-2; J gene: TRBJ2-3; D gene: NA; CDR3 protein: CASSQLGTDTQYF; CDR3 DNA: TGTGCCAGCAGCCAACTTGGCACAGATACGCAGTATTTT
clone size: NA; V gene: TRBV5-8; J gene: TRBJ1-1; D gene: NA; CDR3 protein: CASSFLSGTTNTEAFF; CDR3 DNA: TGTGCCAGCAGCTTTTTGTCCGGGACAACTAACACTGAAGCTTTCTTT
clone size: NA; V gene: TRBV4-1; J gene: TRBJ2-7; D gene: NA; CDR3 protein: CASSHQGGEQYF; CDR3 DNA: TGCGCCAGCAGCCATCAGGGTGGGGAGCAGTACTTC
clone size: NA; V gene: TRBV4-1; J gene: TRBJ1-1; D gene: TRBD1; CDR3 protein: CASSLDRVSDTEAFF; CDR3 DNA: TGCGCCAGCAGCCTCGACAGGGTCTCGGACACTGAAGCTTTCTTT
clone size: few; V gene: TRBV28; J gene: TRBJ1-5; D gene: TRBD1; CDR3 protein: CASSLPTWTGDSNQPQHF; CDR3 DNA: TGTGCCAGCAGTTTACCTACTTGGACAGGGGATAGCAATCAGCCCCAGCATTTT
clone size: NA; V gene: TRBV6-1; J gene: TRBJ2-7; D gene: NA; CDR3 protein: CASSGRDAGYEQYF; CDR3 DNA: TGTGCCAGCAGTGGGAGGGATGCGGGGTACGAGCAGTACTTC
clone size: few; V gene: TRBV7-2; J gene: TRBJ2-7; D gene: TRBD1; CDR3 protein: CASSRTGVGYEQYF; CDR3 DNA: TGTGCCAGCAGCAGAACAGGGGTAGGCTACGAGCAGTACTTC
clone size: NA; V gene: TRBV9; J gene: TRBJ2-7; D gene: NA; CDR3 protein: CASRVVVLSEFYEQYF; CDR3 DNA: TGTGCCAGCAGGGTCGTCGTACTATCAGAATTCTACGAGCAGTACTTC
clone size: NA; V gene: TRBV28; J gene: TRBJ1-4; D gene: TRBD1; CDR3 protein: CASSLNDRGRGNEKLFF; CDR3 DNA: TGTGCCAGCAGTTTAAACGACAGGGGGCGGGGTAATGAAAAACTGTTTTTT
clone size: NA; V gene: TRBV7-2; J gene: TRBJ1-4; D gene: TRBD1; CDR3 protein: CASSPRDRGGGLFF; CDR3 DNA: TGTGCCAGCAGCCCAAGGGACAGGGGCGGGGGACTGTTTTTT
clone size: NA; V gene: TRBV6-5; J gene: TRBJ2-2; D gene: NA; CDR3 protein: CASSYATGELFF; CDR3 DNA: TGTGCCAGCAGTTACGCGACCGGGGAGCTGTTTTTT